This TCR beta chain was identified during a study of CD8 T cells in Susac syndrome. This CDR3 has 13 residues. Trimming took 4 bases from V and 4 from J, leaving 8 bases between them. Per germline, CDR1 MNHEY and CDR2 SVGAGI. Random-hexamer reverse transcription was applied to roughly 0.45 to 1 ug RNA. TCRdb recomputed calls from the immunoSEQ multiplex PCR reads with MiXCR, one row per CDR3 protein. The sample contains 80,000 or so distinct CDR3 sequences, around 93% of which appear only once. This clonotype originated in a human donor with Susac syndrome. The chain recombines TRBV6-5 with TRBJ1-3; D remains ambiguous. Specimen: CD4+ T cells from PBMCs. The CDR3 bases are TGTGCCAGCAGTTCCGAAGGGGGAAACACCATATATTTT. It is translated as CASSSEGGNTIYF.